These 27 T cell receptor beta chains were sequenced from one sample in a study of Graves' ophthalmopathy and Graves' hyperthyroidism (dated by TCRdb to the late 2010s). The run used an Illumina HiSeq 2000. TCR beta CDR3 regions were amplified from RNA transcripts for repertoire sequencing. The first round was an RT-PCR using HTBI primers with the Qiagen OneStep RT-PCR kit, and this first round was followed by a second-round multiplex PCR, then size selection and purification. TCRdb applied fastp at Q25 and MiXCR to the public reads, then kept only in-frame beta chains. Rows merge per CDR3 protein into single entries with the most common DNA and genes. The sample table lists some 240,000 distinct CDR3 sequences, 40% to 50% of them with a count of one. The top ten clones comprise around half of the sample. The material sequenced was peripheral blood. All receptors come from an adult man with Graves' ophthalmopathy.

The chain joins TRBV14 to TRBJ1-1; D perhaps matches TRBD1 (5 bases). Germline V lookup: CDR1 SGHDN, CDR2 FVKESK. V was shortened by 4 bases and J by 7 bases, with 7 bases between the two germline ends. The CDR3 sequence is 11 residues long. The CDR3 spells CASSPGIEAFF. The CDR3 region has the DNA TGTGCCAGCAGCCCAGGGATTGAAGCTTTCTTT.

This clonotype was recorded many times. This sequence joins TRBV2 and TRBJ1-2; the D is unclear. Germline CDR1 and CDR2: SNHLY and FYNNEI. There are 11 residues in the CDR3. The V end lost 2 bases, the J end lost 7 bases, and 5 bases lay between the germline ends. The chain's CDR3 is CASSESFGYTF. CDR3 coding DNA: TGTGCCAGCAGTGAAAGTTTTGGCTACACCTTC.

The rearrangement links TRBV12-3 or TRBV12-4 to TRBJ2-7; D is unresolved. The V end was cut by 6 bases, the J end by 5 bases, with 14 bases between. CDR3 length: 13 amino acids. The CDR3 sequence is CASSDTVTNEQYF. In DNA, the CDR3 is TGTGCCAGCAGCGACACTGTCACCAACGAGCAGTACTTC.

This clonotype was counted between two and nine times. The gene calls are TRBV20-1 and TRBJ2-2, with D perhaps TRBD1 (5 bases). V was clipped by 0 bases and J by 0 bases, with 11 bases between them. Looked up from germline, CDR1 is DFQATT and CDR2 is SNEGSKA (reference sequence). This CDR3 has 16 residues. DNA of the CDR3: TGCAGTGCTAGAGATCGGAGACAGACGAACACCGGGGAGCTGTTTTTT. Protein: CSARDRRQTNTGELFF.

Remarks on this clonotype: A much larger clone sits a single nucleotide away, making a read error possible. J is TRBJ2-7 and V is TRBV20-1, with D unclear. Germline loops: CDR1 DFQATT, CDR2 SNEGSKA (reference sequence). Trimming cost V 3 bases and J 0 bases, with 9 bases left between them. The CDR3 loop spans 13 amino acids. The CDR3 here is CSASPGPSYEQYF. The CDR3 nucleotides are TGCAGTGCTAGTCCCGGGCCCTCCTACGAGCAGTACTTC.

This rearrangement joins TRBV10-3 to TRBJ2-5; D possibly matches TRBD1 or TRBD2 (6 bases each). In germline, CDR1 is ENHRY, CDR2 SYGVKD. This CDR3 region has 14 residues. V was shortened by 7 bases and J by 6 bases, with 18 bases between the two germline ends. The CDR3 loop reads CAIKPGAGEQTQYF. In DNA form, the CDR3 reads TGTGCCATCAAGCCGGGGGCAGGGGAACAGACCCAGTACTTC.

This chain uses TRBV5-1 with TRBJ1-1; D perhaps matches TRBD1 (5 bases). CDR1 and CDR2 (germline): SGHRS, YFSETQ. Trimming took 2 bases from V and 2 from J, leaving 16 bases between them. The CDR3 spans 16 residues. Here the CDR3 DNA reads TGCGCCAGCAGCTTACAGGTCCGCCAGGTAAACACTGAAGCTTTCTTT. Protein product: CASSLQVRQVNTEAFF.

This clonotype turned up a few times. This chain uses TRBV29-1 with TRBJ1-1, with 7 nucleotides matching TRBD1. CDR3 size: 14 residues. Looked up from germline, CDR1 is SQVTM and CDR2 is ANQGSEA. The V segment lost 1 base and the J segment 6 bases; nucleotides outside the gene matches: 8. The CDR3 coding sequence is TGCAGCGTTGAAGCCAAAAGAGGGGGCCCTGAAGCTTTCTTT. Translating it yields CSVEAKRGGPEAFF.

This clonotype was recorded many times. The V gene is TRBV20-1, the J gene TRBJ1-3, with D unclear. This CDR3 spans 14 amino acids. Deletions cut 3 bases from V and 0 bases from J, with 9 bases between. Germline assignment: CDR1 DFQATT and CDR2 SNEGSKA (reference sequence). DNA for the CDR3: TGCAGTGCTAGGGCACACCTCTCTGGAAACACCATATATTTT. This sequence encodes CSARAHLSGNTIYF.

The CDR3 DNA is TGTGCCAGCAGCGTACAGTACGGTGACACTGAAGCTTTCTTT. This gives the protein CASSVQYGDTEAFF. The chain is built from TRBV2 and TRBJ1-1; D unresolved. This CDR3 contains 14 residues. With 6 bases removed from V and 3 bases from J, the gap between germline ends came to 14 bases. Per the germline V gene, CDR1 is SNHLY and CDR2 is FYNNEI.

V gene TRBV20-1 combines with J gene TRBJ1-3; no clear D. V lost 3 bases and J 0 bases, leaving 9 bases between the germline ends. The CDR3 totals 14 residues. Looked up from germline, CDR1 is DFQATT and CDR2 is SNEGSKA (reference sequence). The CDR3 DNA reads TGCAGTGCTAGCCCCGATAACTCTGGAAACACCATATATTTT. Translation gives CSASPDNSGNTIYF.

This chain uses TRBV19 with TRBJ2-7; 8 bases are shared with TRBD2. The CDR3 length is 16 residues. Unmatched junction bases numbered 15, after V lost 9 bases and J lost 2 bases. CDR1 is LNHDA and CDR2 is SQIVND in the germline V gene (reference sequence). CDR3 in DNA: TGTGCCAGCAGCCCCGTCTGGGGTAGCGGGGCCTACGAGCAGTACTTC. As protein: CASSPVWGSGAYEQYF. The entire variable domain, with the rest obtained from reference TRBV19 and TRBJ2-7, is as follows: DGGITQSPKYLFRKEGQNVTLSCEQNLNHDAMYWYRQDPGQGLRLIYYSQIVNDFQKGDIAEGYSVSREKKESFPLTVTSAQKNPTAFYLCASSPVWGSGAYEQYFGPGTRLTVT.

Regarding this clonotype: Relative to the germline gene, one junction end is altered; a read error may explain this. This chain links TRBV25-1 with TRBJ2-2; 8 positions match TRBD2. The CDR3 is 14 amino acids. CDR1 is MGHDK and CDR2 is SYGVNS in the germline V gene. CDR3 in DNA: TGTGCCAGCAGCGAAGTTTCCTGGGACGGGGGGGGTGACTGG. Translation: CASSEVSWDGGGDW.

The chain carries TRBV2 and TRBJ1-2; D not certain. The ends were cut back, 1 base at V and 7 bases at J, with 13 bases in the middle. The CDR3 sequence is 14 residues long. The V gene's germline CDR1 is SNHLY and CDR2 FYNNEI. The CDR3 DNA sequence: TGTGCCAGCAGTGAAGTGGCGGATTCAGGTGGCTACACCTTC. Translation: CASSEVADSGGYTF.

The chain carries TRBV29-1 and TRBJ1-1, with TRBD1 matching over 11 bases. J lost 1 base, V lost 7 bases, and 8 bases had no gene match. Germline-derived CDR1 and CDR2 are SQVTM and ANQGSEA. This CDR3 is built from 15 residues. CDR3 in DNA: TGCAGCGCTGGACAGGGGGCGTACGCGAACACTGAAGCTTTCTTT. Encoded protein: CSAGQGAYANTEAFF.

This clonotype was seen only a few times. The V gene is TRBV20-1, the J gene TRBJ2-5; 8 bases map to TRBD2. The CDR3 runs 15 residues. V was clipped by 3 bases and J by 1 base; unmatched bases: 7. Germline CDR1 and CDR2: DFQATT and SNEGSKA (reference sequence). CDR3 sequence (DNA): TGCAGTGCTAGGGAACTAGCGGCTCTCCAAGAGACCCAGTACTTC. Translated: CSARELAALQETQYF.

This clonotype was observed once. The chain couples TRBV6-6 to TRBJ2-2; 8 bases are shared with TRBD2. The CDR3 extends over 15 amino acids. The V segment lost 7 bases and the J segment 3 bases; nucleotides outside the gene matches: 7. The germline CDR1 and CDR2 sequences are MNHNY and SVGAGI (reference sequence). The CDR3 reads CASIPGGEYTGELFF. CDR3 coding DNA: TGTGCCAGCATCCCCGGGGGGGAGTACACCGGGGAGCTGTTTTTT.

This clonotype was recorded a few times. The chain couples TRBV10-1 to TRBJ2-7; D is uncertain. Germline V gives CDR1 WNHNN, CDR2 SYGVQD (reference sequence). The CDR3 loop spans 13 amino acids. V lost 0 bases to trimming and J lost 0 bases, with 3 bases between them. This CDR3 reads CASSESGSYEQYF. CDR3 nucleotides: TGCGCCAGCAGTGAGTCAGGCTCCTACGAGCAGTACTTC.

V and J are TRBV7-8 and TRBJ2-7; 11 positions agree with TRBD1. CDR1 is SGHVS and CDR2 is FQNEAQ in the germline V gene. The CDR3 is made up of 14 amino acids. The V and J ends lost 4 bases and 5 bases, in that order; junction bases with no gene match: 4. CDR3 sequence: CASSWTGGIDEQYF. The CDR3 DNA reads TGTGCCAGCAGCTGGACAGGGGGCATCGACGAGCAGTACTTC.

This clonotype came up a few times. This CDR3 is CASSVRTGVPSGANVLTF. The CDR3 region has the DNA TGTGCCAGCAGCGTGAGGACAGGGGTCCCCTCTGGGGCCAACGTCCTGACTTTC. The chain employs TRBV9 and TRBJ2-6; 9 bases are shared with TRBD1. The length of the CDR3 is 18 residues. The germline gives CDR1 SGDLS, CDR2 YYNGEE. The V gene end was trimmed by 2 bases and the J gene end by 0 bases; junction bases not matched to a gene: 6. The full variable domain, completed using reference TRBV9 and TRBJ2-6, is DSGVTQTPKHLITATGQRVTLRCSPRSGDLSVYWYQQSLDQGLQFLIQYYNGEERAKGNILERFSAQQFPDLHSELNLSSLELGDSALYFCASSVRTGVPSGANVLTFGAGSRLTVL.

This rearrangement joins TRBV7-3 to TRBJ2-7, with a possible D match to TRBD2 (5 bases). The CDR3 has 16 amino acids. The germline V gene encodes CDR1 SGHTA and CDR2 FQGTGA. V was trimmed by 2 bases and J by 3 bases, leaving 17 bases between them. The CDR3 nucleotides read TGTGCCAGCAGCTTATGGAATTCGGGGATGGACTACGAGCAGTACTTC. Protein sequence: CASSLWNSGMDYEQYF.

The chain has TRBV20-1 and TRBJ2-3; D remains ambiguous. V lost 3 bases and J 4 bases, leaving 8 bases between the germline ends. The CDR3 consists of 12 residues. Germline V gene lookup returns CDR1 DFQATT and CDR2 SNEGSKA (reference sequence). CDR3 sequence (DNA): TGCAGTGCTAGTGTGCTAGCAGATACGCAGTATTTT. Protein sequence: CSASVLADTQYF.

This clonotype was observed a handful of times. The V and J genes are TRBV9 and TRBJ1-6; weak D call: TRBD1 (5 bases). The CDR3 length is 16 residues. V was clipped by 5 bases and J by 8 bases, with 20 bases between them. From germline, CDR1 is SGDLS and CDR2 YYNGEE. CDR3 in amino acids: CASSYPRRGGDSPLHF. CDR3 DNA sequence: TGTGCCAGCAGTTATCCCCGAAGGGGAGGAGATTCACCCCTCCACTTT.

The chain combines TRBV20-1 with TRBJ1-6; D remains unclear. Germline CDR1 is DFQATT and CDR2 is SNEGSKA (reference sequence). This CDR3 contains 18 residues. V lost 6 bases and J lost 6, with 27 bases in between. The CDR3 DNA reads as TGCAGTGCCAGCAGTTCCCCTCCTGGACGGAATGGTAATTCACCCCTCCACTTT. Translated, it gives CSASSSPPGRNGNSPLHF.

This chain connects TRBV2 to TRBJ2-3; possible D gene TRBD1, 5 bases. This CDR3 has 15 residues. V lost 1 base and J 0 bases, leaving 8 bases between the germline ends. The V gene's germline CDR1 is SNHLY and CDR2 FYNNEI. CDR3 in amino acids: CASSEETESTDTQYF. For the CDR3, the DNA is TGTGCCAGCAGTGAAGAGACAGAAAGCACAGATACGCAGTATTTT.

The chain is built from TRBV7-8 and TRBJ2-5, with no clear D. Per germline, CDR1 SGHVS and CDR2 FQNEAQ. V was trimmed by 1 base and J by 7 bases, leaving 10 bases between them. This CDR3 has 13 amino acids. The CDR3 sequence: CASSLEAKGTQYF. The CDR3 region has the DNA TGTGCCAGCAGCTTAGAGGCAAAGGGGACCCAGTACTTC.

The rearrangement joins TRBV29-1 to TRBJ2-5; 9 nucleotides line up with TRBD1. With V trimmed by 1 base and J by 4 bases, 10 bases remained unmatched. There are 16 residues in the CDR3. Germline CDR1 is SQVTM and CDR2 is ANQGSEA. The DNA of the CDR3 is TGCAGCGTTGAAGTGGGGGACAGGGCGGTGGGAGAGACCCAGTACTTC. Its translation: CSVEVGDRAVGETQYF.